This entry lists 6 T cell receptor beta chains sequenced from one sample in a study of blood T cell repertoires in COVID-19. Generated by immunoSEQ multiplex PCR, the TCRdb table keeps only in-frame clones and is missing some. This sample has approximately 130,000 clones, with roughly four fifths found just once. Input material: PBMCs or T cells enriched from blood (not recorded which). The source is a man aged 30 to 39 who had recovered from COVID-19.

V gene TRBV28 combines with J gene TRBJ1-5, with D tentatively TRBD1 (6 bases). Trimming removed 6 bases from V and 0 bases from J, with 12 bases in between. This CDR3 comprises 15 residues. The germline gives CDR1 MDHEN, CDR2 SYDVKM. In DNA, the CDR3 is TGTGCCAGCAGGCCGCAGGGGTATAGCAATCAGCCCCAGCATTTT. Its protein product is CASRPQGYSNQPQHF.

The V and J genes are TRBV10-3 and TRBJ2-3, with 8 bases that match TRBD1. The CDR3 is 14 residues long. The V and J ends lost 10 bases and 4 bases, in that order; junction bases with no gene match: 10. Germline CDR1 is ENHRY and CDR2 is SYGVKD. CDR3 nucleotide sequence: TGTGCCACCCTAACCCCAGGGGGCCCAGATACGCAGTATTTT. It codes for CATLTPGGPDTQYF.

The chain links TRBV9 to TRBJ2-1; D remains unclear. CDR1 is SGDLS, CDR2 YYNGEE, per germline. V was clipped by 4 bases and J by 1 base, with 9 bases between them. The CDR3 contains 14 residues. CDR3 nucleotide sequence: TGTGCCAGCAGCCAGGTGGGTTCCTACAATGAGCAGTTCTTC. This gives the protein CASSQVGSYNEQFF.

J is TRBJ1-5 and V is TRBV24-1, with D possibly matching TRBD1 (5 bases). Trimming pared 5 bases from V and 7 bases from J, leaving 11 bases between. CDR3 length equals 13 residues. Germline V lookup: CDR1 KGHDR, CDR2 SFDVKD. CDR3 residues: CATSGPTGQPQHF. DNA for the CDR3: TGTGCCACCAGTGGCCCAACAGGCCAGCCCCAGCATTTT.

This chain uses TRBV27 with TRBJ1-3; TRBD1 aligns across 10 bases. V shed 6 bases and J 3 bases; nucleotides not matched to a gene: 2. The length of the CDR3 is 14 residues. From germline, CDR1 is MNHEY and CDR2 SMNVEV (reference sequence). The CDR3 region is CASRDRGLGNTIYF. CDR3 nucleotide sequence: TGTGCCAGCAGAGACAGGGGGCTTGGAAACACCATATATTTT.

The CDR3 region has the DNA TGTGCCAGCAGCTTGGACAGGGGTAACACTGAAGCTTTCTTT. Protein product: CASSLDRGNTEAFF. The chain joins TRBV5-6 to TRBJ1-1; 7 bases are a match to TRBD1. The germline V gene has CDR1 SGHDT and CDR2 YYEEEE. The CDR3 has 14 residues. Trimming at V came to 0 bases and at J to 2 bases, leaving 1 base not matched to a gene.